This T cell receptor (beta chain) was identified in a study of neoadjuvant anti-PD-1 for oral cavity cancer. In the study overall: Around day 43, patients without progression received a fourth nivolumab dose before surgery.

Six replicates per PBMC sample, mostly from roughly 500 ng of genomic DNA. The repertoire was sequenced with immunoSEQ multiplex PCR; TCRdb's copy has only in-frame clones and lacks some. This sample has 11,000 to 15,000 clones; approximately 67% occur once, and the top ten carry approximately 2.3%. Concerning this clone: Its antigen is unidentified.

The length of the CDR3 is 15 residues. Germline CDR1 MNHEY, CDR2 SMNVEV (reference sequence). V was clipped by 7 bases and J by 3 bases; unmatched bases: 9. Study results and caveats: After neoadjuvant nivolumab, PBMC T cell clonality was significantly higher in non-responders than responders.

Stage II-IVA oral cavity squamous cell carcinoma was new and untreated by systemic or radiation therapy. The rearrangement links TRBV27 to TRBJ2-1, with 7 bases fitting TRBD1. Here the sequenced sample was PBMCs, taken before nivolumab (anti-PD-1) treatment. This TCR was sampled from a person between 35 and 79 years old with oral cavity squamous cell carcinoma. As DNA, the CDR3 is TGTGCCAGCATCCCGGACAGGTTACGCTACAATGAGCAGTTCTTC. Its translation is CASIPDRLRYNEQFF.